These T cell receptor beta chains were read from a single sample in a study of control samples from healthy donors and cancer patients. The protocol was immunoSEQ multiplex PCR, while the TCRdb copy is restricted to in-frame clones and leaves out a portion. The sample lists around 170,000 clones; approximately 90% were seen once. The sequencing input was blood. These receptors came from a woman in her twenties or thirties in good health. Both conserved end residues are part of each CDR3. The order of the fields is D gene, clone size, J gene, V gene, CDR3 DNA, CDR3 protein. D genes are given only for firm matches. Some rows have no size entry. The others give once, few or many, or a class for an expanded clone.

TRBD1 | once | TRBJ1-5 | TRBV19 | TGTGCCAGTACCCCCCGGGGACAGAATCAGCCCCAGCATTTT | CASTPRGQNQPQHF
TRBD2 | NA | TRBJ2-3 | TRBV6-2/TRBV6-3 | TGTGCCAGCAGTCGACTAGCGATAGATGCAGATACGCAGTATTTT | CASSRLAIDADTQYF
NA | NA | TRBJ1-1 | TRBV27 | TGTGCCAGCAGTTTAACGAGGAACACTGAAGCTTTCTTT | CASSLTRNTEAFF
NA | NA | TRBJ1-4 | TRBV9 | TGTGCCAGCAACCGGGACACCAATGAAAAACTGTTTTTT | CASNRDTNEKLFF
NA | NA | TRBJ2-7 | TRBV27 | TGTGCCAGCAGTTTGAAGCGCCCCTACGAGCAGTACTTC | CASSLKRPYEQYF
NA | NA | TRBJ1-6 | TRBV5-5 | TGTGCCAGCAGCTCCGGGAACTTTAATTCACCCCTCCACTTT | CASSSGNFNSPLHF
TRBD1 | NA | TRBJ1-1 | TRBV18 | TGTGCCAGCTCACCGCAGGGGGCGAACACTGAAGCTTTCTTT | CASSPQGANTEAFF
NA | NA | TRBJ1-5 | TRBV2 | TGTGCCAGCAGTGAAGCGTTGAACAGAAATAGCAATCAGCCCCAGCATTTT | CASSEALNRNSNQPQHF
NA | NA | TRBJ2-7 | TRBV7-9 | TGTGCCAGCAGCTTGACAGATCCCCCTTCCTACGAGCAGTACTTC | CASSLTDPPSYEQYF
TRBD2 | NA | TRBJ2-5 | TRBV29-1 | TGCAGCGCGGAGCTAGCGGGAGGGGAGCAAGAGACCCAGTACTTC | CSAELAGGEQETQYF